This note documents a single T cell receptor beta chain sequence. Patients of the Seattle cohort, enrolled during active infection, were followed longitudinally. CDR3 length: 15 amino acids. Germline CDR1 and CDR2: MGHRA and YSYEKL. V lost 4 bases to trimming and J lost 5 bases; unmatched junction nucleotides: 9. These data are taken from a study of blood T cell repertoires in COVID-19. Study summary: T cells, B-cell-depleted T cells, or PBMCs provided the cDNA or gDNA that served as material.

Authors' data handling: Researchers report that nucleated cell counts were estimated from reference gene primer amplification. Sequenced by immunoSEQ multiplex PCR; TCRdb stores in-frame clones only, minus some. The V and J calls and clone size come from that table; D and trimming were worked out from the DNA. The sample records some 400,000 clones, about 89% being singletons. J is TRBJ1-1 and V is TRBV4-1, with TRBD1 identical over 8 bases. The receptor comes from a woman aged 55-70 years with COVID-19, enrolled during active disease. Sequenced input: peripheral blood. Written as DNA, the CDR3 is TGCGCCAGCAGCCTTCTTCAGGGGGCAAAGACTGAAGCTTTCTTT. Amino acids: CASSLLQGAKTEAFF.